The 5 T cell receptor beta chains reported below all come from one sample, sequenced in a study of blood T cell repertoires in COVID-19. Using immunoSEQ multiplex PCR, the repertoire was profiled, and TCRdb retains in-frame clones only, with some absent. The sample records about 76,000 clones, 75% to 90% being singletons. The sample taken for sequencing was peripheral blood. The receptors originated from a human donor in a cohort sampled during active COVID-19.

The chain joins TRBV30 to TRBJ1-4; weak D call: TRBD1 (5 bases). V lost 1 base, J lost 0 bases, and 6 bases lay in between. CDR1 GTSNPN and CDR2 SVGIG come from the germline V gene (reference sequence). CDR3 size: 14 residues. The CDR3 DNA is TGTGCCTGGAGTGGGACATCAACTAATGAAAAACTGTTTTTT. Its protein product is CAWSGTSTNEKLFF.

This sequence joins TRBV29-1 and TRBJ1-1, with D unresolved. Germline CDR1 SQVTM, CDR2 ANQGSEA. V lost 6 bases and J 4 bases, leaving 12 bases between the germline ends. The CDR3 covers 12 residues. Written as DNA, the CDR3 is TGCAGCGTCATGACCGGGGTCACTGAAGCTTTCTTT. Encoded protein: CSVMTGVTEAFF.

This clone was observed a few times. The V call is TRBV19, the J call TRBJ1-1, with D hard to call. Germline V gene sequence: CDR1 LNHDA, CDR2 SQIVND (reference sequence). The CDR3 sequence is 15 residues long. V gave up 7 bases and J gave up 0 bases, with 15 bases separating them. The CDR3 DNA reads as TGTGCCAGTACCCCGCTCGGGGAACTGAACACTGAAGCTTTCTTT. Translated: CASTPLGELNTEAFF.

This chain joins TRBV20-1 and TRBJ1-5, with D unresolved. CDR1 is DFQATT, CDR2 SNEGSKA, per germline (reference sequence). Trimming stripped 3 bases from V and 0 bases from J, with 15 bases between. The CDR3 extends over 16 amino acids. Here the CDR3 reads CSASPTFSYSNQPQHF. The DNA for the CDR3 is TGCAGTGCTAGTCCCACCTTCAGTTATAGCAATCAGCCCCAGCATTTT.

The CDR3: CASSLFRDYGYTF. The CDR3 DNA is TGTGCCAGCAGCTTATTCAGGGACTATGGCTACACCTTC. The chain couples TRBV13 to TRBJ1-2; D is possibly TRBD1 (5 bases). The CDR3 has 13 residues. Germline V gives CDR1 PRHDT, CDR2 FYEKMQ (reference sequence). The V end lost 2 bases, the J end lost 3 bases, and 7 bases lay between the germline ends.